This section outlines one TCR beta chain sequence together with its context. Its antigen remains unknown. As for time point: persistent/refractory GD, antithyroid drugs over 5 years with positive TRAb. Following extraction of RNA from PBMCs, that RNA was used to make the TCR library. These data belong to a study of regulatory T cells in long-lasting Graves disease. On the study more broadly: Over-5-year antithyroid drug use with positive TSH receptor antibodies defined persistent Graves' disease in the study. Study-level results: For persistent Graves' patients, TCR diversity was lower than for newly diagnosed ones.

Germline CDR1 is MNHGY and CDR2 is SVAAGI. Trimming stripped 3 bases from V and 4 bases from J, with 13 bases between. This CDR3 comprises 16 residues. TCR beta libraries were built with iRepertoire HTBI primers and Arm-PCR of CDR3 regions. TCRdb analysed the multiplex PCR reads with MiXCR anew, one entry per CDR3 protein. The sample lists a few hundred thousand distinct CDR3 sequences, about 23% occurring once. Sample: peripheral blood mononuclear cells (PBMCs), taken when the disease was refractory, from a patient treated with antithyroid drugs. The V and J genes are TRBV6-9 and TRBJ2-6; the D is unclear. This clonotype was sampled from a woman aged 40 to 50 with Graves disease. The CDR3 bases are TGTGCCAGCAGTTACAGGCTAGGGTCCGGGGCCAACGTCCTGACTTTC. This codes for CASSYRLGSGANVLTF.